The present T cell receptor (beta chain) was sequenced within a study of T cell responses to AZD1222 COVID-19 vaccine. Study-wide results and limits: Repertoires in all cases were sampled only once the peak T cell response had passed.

V was pared by 4 bases and J by 12 bases, with 12 bases between. The germline gives CDR1 SEHNR, CDR2 FQNEAQ (reference sequence). This CDR3 contains 11 residues. Of note for this clone: Its antigen is not known.

TCRdb's copy holds only in-frame clones and misses some; the assay was immunoSEQ multiplex PCR. The data show around 140,000 clones, around 84% seen once. The input for sequencing was peripheral blood, taken 28 days after the second AZD1222 dose. The rearrangement joins TRBV7-9 to TRBJ1-1; the D is unclear. This TCR derives from an adult who received the AZD1222 COVID-19 vaccine. In DNA, the CDR3 is TGTGCCAGCAGCTCCGCCTTAAAACCTTTCTTT. It is translated as CASSSALKPFF. Full variable domain (outside the CDR3, taken from reference TRBV7-9 and TRBJ1-1): DTGVSQNPRHKITKRGQNVTFRCDPISEHNRLYWYRQTLGQGPEFLTYFQNEAQLEKSRLLSDRFSAERPKGSFSTLEIQRTEQGDSAMYLCASSSALKPFFGQGTRLTVV.